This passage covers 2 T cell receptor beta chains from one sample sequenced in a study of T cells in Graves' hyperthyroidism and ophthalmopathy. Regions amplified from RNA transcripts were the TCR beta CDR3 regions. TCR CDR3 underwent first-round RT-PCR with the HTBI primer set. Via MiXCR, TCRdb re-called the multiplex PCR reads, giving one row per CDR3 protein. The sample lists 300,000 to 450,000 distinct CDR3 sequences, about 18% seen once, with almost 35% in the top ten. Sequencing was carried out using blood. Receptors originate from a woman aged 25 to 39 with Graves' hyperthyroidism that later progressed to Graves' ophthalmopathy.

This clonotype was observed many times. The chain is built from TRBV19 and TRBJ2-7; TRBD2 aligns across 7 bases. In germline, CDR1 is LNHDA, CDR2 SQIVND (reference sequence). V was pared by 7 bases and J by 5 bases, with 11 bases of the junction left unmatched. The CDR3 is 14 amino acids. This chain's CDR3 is CASTGGSGSHEQYF. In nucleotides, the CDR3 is TGTGCCAGTACGGGAGGCTCGGGCTCTCACGAGCAGTACTTC.

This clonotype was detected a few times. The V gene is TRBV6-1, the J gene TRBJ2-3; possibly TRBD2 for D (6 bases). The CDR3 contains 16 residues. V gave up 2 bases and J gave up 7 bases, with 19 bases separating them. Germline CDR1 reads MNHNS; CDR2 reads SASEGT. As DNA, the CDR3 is TGTGCCAGCAGTGAACTGGCGGGGCGGGCGCAACATACGCAGTATTTT. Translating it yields CASSELAGRAQHTQYF.